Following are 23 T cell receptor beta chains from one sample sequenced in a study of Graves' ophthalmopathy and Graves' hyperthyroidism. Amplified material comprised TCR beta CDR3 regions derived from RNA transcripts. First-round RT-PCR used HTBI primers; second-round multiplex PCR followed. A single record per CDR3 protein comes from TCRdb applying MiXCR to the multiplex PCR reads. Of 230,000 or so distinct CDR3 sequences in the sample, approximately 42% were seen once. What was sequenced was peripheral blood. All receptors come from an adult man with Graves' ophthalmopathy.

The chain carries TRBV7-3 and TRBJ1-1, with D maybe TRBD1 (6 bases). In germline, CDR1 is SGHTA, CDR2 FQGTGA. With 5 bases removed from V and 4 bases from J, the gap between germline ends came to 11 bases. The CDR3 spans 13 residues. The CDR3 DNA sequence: TGTGCCAGCAGCAATTCCAGGGGCACTGAAGCTTTCTTT. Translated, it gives CASSNSRGTEAFF.

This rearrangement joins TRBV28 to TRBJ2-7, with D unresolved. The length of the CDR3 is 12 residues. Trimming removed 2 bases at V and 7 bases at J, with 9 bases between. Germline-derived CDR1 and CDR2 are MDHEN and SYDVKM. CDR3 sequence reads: CASSLLLLEQYF. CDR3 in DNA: TGTGCCAGCAGTTTACTGCTTTTGGAGCAGTACTTC. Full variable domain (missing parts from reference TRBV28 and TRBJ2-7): DVKVTQSSRYLVKRTGEKVFLECVQDMDHENMFWYRQDPGLGLRLIYFSYDVKMKEKGDIPEGYSVSREKKERFSLILESASTNQTSMYLCASSLLLLEQYFGPGTRLTVT.

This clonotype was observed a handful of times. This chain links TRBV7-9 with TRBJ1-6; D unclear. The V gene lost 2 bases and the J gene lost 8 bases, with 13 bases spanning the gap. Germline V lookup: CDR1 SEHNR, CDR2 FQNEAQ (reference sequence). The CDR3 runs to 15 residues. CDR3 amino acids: CASSLLSPRYSPLHF. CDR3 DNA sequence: TGTGCCAGCAGCTTACTATCCCCAAGGTATTCACCCCTCCACTTT. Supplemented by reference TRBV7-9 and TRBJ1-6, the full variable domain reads DTGVSQNPRHKITKRGQNVTFRCDPISEHNRLYWYRQTLGQGPEFLTYFQNEAQLEKSRLLSDRFSAERPKGSFSTLEIQRTEQGDSAMYLCASSLLSPRYSPLHFGNGTRLTVT.

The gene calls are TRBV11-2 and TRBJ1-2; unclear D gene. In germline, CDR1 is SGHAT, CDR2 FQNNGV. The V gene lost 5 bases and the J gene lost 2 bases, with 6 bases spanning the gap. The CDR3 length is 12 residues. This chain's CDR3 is CASSQKNYGYTF. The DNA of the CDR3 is TGTGCCAGCAGCCAAAAGAACTATGGCTACACCTTC.

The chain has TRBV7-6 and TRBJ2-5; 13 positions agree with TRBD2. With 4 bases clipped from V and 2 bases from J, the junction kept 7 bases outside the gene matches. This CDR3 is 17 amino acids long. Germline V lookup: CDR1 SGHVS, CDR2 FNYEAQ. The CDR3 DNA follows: TGTGCCAGCAGCTCCGGACTAGCGGGGGTCGAGCAAGAGACCCAGTACTTC. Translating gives CASSSGLAGVEQETQYF.

The DNA of the CDR3 is TGTGCCAGCAGTGAAATAGAGGGGAACACTGAAGCTTTCTTT. This gives the protein CASSEIEGNTEAFF. The genes are TRBV7-9 and TRBJ1-1; no firm D call. The CDR3 length is 14 residues. The V end lost 6 bases, the J end lost 1 base, and 12 bases lay between the germline ends. Germline lookup yields CDR1 SEHNR and CDR2 FQNEAQ (reference sequence).

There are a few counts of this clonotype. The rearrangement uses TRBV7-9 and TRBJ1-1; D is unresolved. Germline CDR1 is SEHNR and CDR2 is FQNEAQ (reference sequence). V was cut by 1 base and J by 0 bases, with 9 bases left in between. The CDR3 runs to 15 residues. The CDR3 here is CASSLVGRLNTEAFF. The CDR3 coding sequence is TGTGCCAGCAGCTTAGTTGGACGGTTGAACACTGAAGCTTTCTTT.

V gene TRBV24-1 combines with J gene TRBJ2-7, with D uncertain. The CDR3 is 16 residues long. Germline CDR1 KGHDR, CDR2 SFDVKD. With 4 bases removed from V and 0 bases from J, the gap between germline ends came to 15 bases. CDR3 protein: CATSDKEAKSSYEQYF. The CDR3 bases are TGTGCCACCAGTGACAAAGAAGCTAAGAGCTCCTACGAGCAGTACTTC.

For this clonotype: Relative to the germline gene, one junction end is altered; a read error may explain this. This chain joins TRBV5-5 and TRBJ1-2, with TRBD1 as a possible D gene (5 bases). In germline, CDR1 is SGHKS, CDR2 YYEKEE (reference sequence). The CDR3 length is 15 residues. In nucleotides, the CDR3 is TGCGCCAGCAGCTTCGATGCCGGGACGGGCTATGGCTACACCTTC. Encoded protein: CASSFDAGTGYGYTF.

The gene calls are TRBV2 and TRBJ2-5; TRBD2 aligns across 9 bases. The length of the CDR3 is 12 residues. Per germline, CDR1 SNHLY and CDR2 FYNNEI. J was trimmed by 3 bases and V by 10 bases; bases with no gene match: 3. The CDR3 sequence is CAISGGKETQYF. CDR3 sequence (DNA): TGTGCCATCAGCGGGGGGAAAGAGACCCAGTACTTC.

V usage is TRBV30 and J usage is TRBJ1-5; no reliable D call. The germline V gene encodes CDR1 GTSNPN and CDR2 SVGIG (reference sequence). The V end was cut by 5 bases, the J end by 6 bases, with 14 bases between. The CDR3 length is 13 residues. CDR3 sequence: CAWSPGNGQPQHF. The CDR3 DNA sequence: TGTGCCTGGTCCCCAGGCAACGGTCAGCCCCAGCATTTT.

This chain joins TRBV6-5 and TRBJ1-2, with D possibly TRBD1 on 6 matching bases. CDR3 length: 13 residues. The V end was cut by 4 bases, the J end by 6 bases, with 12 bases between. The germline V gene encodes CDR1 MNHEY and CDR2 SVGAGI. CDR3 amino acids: CASSFFRGHGYTF. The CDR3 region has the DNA TGTGCCAGCAGTTTTTTCAGGGGTCATGGCTACACCTTC.

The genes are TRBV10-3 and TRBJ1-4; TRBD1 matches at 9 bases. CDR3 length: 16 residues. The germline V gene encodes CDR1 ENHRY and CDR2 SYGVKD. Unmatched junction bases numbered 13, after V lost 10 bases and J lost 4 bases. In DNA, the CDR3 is TGTGCCAGCAGCCCATTGCCGGACAGGGGTAATGAAAAACTGTTTTTT. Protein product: CASSPLPDRGNEKLFF.

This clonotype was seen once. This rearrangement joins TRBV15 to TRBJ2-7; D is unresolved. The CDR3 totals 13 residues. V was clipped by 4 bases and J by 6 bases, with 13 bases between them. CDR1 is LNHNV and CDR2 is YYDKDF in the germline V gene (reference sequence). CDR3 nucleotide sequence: TGTGCCACCAGCAAGGTAGGCTTCTCCGAGCAGTACTTC. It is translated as CATSKVGFSEQYF.

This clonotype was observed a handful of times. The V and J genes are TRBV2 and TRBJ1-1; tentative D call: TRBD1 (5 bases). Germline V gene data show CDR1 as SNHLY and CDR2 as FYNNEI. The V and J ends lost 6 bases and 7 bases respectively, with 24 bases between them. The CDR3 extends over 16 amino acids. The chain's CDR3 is CASSQGTGTVAGEAFF. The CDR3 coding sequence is TGTGCCAGCAGCCAAGGTACAGGTACCGTGGCTGGTGAAGCTTTCTTT.

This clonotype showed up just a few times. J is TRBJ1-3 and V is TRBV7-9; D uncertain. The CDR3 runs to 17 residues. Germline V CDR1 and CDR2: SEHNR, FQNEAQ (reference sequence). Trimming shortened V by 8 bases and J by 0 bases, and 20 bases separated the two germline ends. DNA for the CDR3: TGTGCCAGCGCCCTCTGGTCGGCAACCTTCTCTGGAAACACCATATATTTT. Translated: CASALWSATFSGNTIYF.

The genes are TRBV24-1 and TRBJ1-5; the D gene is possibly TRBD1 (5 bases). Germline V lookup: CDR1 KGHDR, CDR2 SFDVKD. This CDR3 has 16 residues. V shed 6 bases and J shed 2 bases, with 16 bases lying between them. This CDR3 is CATSPPPGIGNQPQHF. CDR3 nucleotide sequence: TGTGCCACCAGTCCCCCCCCAGGGATTGGCAATCAGCCCCAGCATTTT.

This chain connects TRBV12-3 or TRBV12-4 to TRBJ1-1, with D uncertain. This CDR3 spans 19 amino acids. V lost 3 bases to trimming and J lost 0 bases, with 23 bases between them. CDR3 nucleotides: TGTGCCAGCAGTTTGGTAATTCTGACCGTGGAGGGTTTGAACACTGAAGCTTTCTTT. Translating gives CASSLVILTVEGLNTEAFF.

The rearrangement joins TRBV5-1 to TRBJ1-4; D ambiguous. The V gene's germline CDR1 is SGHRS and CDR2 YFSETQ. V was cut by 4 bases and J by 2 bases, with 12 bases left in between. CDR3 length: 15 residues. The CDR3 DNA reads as TGCGCCAGCAGCCCTTCACCCAGGACTAATGAAAAACTGTTTTTT. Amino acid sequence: CASSPSPRTNEKLFF.

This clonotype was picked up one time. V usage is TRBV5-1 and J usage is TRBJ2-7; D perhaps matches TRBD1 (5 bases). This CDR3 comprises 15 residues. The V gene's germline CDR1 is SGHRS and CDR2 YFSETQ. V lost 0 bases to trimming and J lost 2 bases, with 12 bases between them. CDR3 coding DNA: TGCGCCAGCAGCTTGGCCGCCAGGGCAACCTACGAGCAGTACTTC. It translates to CASSLAARATYEQYF. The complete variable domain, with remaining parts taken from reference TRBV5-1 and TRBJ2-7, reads KAGVTQTPRYLIKTRGQQVTLSCSPISGHRSVSWYQQTPGQGLQFLFEYFSETQRNKGNFPGRFSGRQFSNSRSEMNVSTLELGDSALYLCASSLAARATYEQYFGPGTRLTVT.

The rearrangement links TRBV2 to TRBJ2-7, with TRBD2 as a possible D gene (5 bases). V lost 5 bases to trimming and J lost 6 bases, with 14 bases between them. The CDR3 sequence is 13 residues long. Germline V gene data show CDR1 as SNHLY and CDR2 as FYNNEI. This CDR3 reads CASSTTRGLEQYF. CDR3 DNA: TGTGCCAGCAGTACGACCAGAGGGCTCGAGCAGTACTTC.

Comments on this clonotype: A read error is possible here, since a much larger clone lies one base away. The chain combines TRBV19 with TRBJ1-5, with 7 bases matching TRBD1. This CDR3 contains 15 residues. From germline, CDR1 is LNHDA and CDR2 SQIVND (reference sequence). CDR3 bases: TGTGCCGGTAGTCTCCCGACAGGGCGATATCAGCCCCAGCATTTT. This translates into CAGSLPTGRYQPQHF.

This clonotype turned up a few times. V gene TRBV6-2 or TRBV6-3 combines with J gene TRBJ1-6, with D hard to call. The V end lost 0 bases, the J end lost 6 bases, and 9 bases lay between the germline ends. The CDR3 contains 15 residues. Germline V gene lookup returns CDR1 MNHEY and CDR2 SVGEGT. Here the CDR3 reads CASSYSLASNSPLHF. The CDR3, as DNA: TGTGCCAGCAGTTACTCGCTCGCCAGTAATTCACCCCTCCACTTT.